The text below deals with one TCR beta chain. Its target antigen remains unknown. Base qualities were left out, and no much larger clone turns up one base away. TCRdb records Illumina HiSeq 2500 as the sequencer. Quantitative 5'-RACE with molecular barcodes was the method used to prepare the TCR beta libraries. Concerning the study's data processing: Disease-linked TCR variants were identified with a new computational method built on a probabilistic model of VDJ rearrangement. Starting from the raw public reads, TCRdb applied fastp trimming at Q25, assembled clones with MiXCR and retained in-frame beta chains. Entries that share a CDR3 protein sequence are merged under the most common genes and DNA. What appears here as the V and J calls and clone size reflects TCRdb's work, not the paper's. Present in this sample are hundreds of thousands of distinct CDR3 sequences, around 20% of which were seen just once. The ten largest make up 7.8% of the sample.

Its CDR3 holds 15 amino acids, cysteine through valine. Of the read, only the CDR3 DNA is kept; its 45 bases are in frame from base 1. V is cut back by 3 bases and J by 4 bases, with 8 bases in the junction unmatched. In the germline V gene, CDR1 corresponds to MGHRA and CDR2 to YSYEKL. The sample belongs to a study of CD8 T cells in ankylosing spondylitis (dated by TCRdb to 2017 to 2019). About the study as a whole: The study profiled T cell receptor beta repertoires in healthy donors and ankylosing spondylitis patients to find disease-linked TCR variants. In total, the full study cohort was made up of nearly 110 healthy donors and 25 ankylosing spondylitis patients. Peripheral blood was sampled, and synovial fluid was additionally collected from ankylosing spondylitis patients.

Broader findings and caveats from the paper: A TCR beta motif made up of several highly homologous amino acid variants appeared to be characteristic of blood from ankylosing spondylitis patients. A CD8+ phenotype was shown by the disease-linked clones, which were found at relatively low frequencies in peripheral blood. The disease-linked clones were reported to be significantly enriched in matched synovial fluid samples from ankylosing spondylitis patients. Some of the motif variants had been reported before in the synovial fluid and blood of reactive arthritis patients, a finding that suggests common disease-initiation mechanisms.

The V and J genes are TRBV4-1 and TRBJ2-7; 8 central nucleotides agree with TRBD2. The sequence was obtained from a male donor with ankylosing spondylitis or in good health (not recorded which). The sequenced material came from blood, either unsorted or a sorted T cell fraction (not recorded which). The nucleotide sequence reads as follows: TGCGCCAGCAGCCATAGAGCTAGCGGGCTGTACGAGCAGTACGTC. Its amino acids are CASSHRASGLYEQYV.